This T cell receptor (beta chain) was sequenced for a study of OX40 agonist ivuxolimab in advanced cancers. Study-wide context: Ivuxolimab was an agonistic, fully human IgG2 monoclonal antibody directed against OX40 (CD134), a costimulatory receptor. The point of sequencing TCRbeta in the periphery was to test whether ivuxolimab changed TCR sequence diversity and drove clonal T-cell expansion. Partial responses occurred in three dose-escalation patients: two with cutaneous melanoma and one with hepatocellular carcinoma. Intravenous ivuxolimab was administered to patients every 2 weeks at six dose levels: 0.01, 0.1, 0.3, 1.5, 3 and 10 mg/kg. The paper reports the monotherapy dose-escalation portion (N ≈ 50 patients) of the phase I ivuxolimab trial. In the dose-escalation cohort, more than 75% of patients were male, and the mean age was approximately 64 years, with a range of roughly 20 to 80. Of the approximately 54 patients in dose escalation, about 19 had hepatocellular carcinoma, about 15 had melanoma, 9 had renal cell carcinoma and 9 had head and neck cancer. Patients were allowed to have had prior anti-PD-1, anti-PD-L1 or anti-CTLA-4 therapy, and around 37% of the dose-escalation patients had previously received checkpoint inhibitors. The full study reports these points: The antigen specificity of the peripheral T cells that underwent clonal expansion was not determined. Low levels of normalized T-cell clonal expansion were also shown by some nonresponding patients. After ivuxolimab, more expanded clones were found on average in CD8+ T cells than in CD4+ T cells. Clonal expansion of both CD4+ and CD8+ blood T cells was observed from baseline to week 6 at doses 0.1 to 3.0 mg/kg. In the 0.1-3.0 mg/kg groups, partial responders were among the patients with the lowest normalized peripheral clonal expansion, particularly in CD8+ T cells.

Patients with a history of autoimmune disease or receiving systemic immunosuppression were excluded from the trial. Peripheral blood for TCR sequencing was collected from all dose cohorts at baseline, on cycle 4 day 1, and on cycle 7 day 1. The samples were drawn from a first-in-human, open-label, multicenter phase I dose-escalation trial of ivuxolimab. The trial enrolled adults with locally advanced or metastatic head and neck squamous cell, hepatocellular, melanoma or renal cell carcinoma. Before TCR sequencing, CD4+ T cells and CD8+ T cells from peripheral blood were sorted into separate populations. For CDR1 and CDR2, the germline V gene lists SNHLY and FYNNEI. V has 2 bases trimmed and J has 14 bases trimmed; junction bases matching no gene number 20. The CDR3 runs 18 amino acids, cysteine and phenylalanine included. Only the CDR3 portion is preserved as DNA: 54 bases, with reading frame beginning at the first base.

Genomic DNA was isolated from the sorted cells so that the TCRbeta CDR3 region could be sequenced. The immunoSEQ Assay was used to sequence the TCRbeta CDR3 regions. This immuneACCESS table, as held by TCRdb, lists in-frame sequences with V and J called but not all clones. Of the missing ones, under half trace to an unresolved V gene in checked studies; the others have no known cause. The sample table lists 75,000 to 80,000 clones, 83% of them with a count of one. 0.76% of the sample goes to the ten largest clones. A word on this clone: Its antigen is still unknown. No per-base quality is available; no much larger clone lies one base away.

The material sequenced was CD4+ or CD8+ T cells sorted from blood, taken in a trial of the OX40 agonist ivuxolimab. The clonotype comes from an adult with an advanced solid tumor such as melanoma, head and neck, liver or kidney cancer. The chain is made from TRBV2 and TRBJ2-1; TRBD2 aligns with 11 central bases. At the DNA level, the sequence is TGTGCCAGCAGTGAAACCCCCTCGGTAGCGGGAGGGGAGGGGAGGGAGTTCTTC. This encodes CASSETPSVAGGEGREFF.